These T cell receptor beta chains were read from a single sample in a study of T cell responses to AZD1222 COVID-19 vaccine. Generated by immunoSEQ multiplex PCR, the TCRdb table keeps only in-frame clones and is missing some. Of about 83,000 clones in the sample, more than 75% were seen once. The specimen was peripheral blood, collected on day 0 of MenACWY control vaccination. The receptors stem from an adult in good health. Both conserved end residues are part of each CDR3. Each record gives: clone size, J gene, D gene, V gene, CDR3 DNA, CDR3 protein. The D gene is left open where the match is weak. A row's size may be missing; if present it is once, few, many or a size class.

. | TRBJ1-4 | . | TRBV6-5 | TGTGCCAGCATGGGGGTTGAAAAACTGTTTTTT | CASMGVEKLFF
. | TRBJ2-7 | . | TRBV7-8 | TGTGCCAGCAGCTTAGGGGCCCCAGGGGTGTACGAGCAGTACTTC | CASSLGAPGVYEQYF
. | TRBJ1-4 | TRBD1 | TRBV27 | TGTGCCAGCAGTTCTTCAGACAGGGGGGGTGAAAAACTGTTTTTT | CASSSSDRGGEKLFF
. | TRBJ2-1 | TRBD2 | TRBV6-2/TRBV6-3 | TGTGCCAGCAGTTACTCACGACTAGCGGGTTCCTACAATGAGCAGTTCTTC | CASSYSRLAGSYNEQFF
. | TRBJ1-6 | . | TRBV4-1 | TGCGCCAGCAGCCAAGATCGAGGGGCGGATTCACCCCTCCACTTT | CASSQDRGADSPLHF
. | TRBJ2-2 | . | TRBV29-1 | TGCAGCGCCCGGTCGCGGGAAACCGGGGAGCTGTTTTTT | CSARSRETGELFF
. | TRBJ1-2 | . | TRBV28 | TGTGCCAGCAGTTTATTATTGGGTGGCTACACCTTC | CASSLLLGGYTF
. | TRBJ2-1 | TRBD1 | TRBV28 | TGTGCCAGCAGTTTCGGGCGCCAGGGGGCTGAGAATGAGCAGTTCTTC | CASSFGRQGAENEQFF
. | TRBJ1-5 | . | TRBV12-3/TRBV12-4 | TGTGCCAGCAGCTCCACAGGCAATCAGCCCCAGCATTTT | CASSSTGNQPQHF
. | TRBJ2-2 | TRBD1 | TRBV6-2/TRBV6-3 | TGTGCCAGCAGCTCCCTCCCCGGGACAGGTCGGACCGGGGAGCTGTTTTTT | CASSSLPGTGRTGELFF
few | TRBJ2-7 | . | TRBV7-9 | TGTGCCAGCAGCCCCCCGACAGCTAAATACGAGCAGTACTTC | CASSPPTAKYEQYF
once | TRBJ1-4 | TRBD1 | TRBV19 | TGTGCCAGTAGTATCGACAGGGGGCGCGAAAAACTGTTTTTT | CASSIDRGREKLFF
. | TRBJ1-3 | . | TRBV10-3 | TGTGCCATCAGGAGTCAGGGCCACTCTGGAAACACCATATATTTT | CAIRSQGHSGNTIYF
. | TRBJ2-3 | TRBD2 | TRBV29-1 | TGCAGCGTTGCCCATGGACTAGCGTACACAGATACGCAGTATTTT | CSVAHGLAYTDTQYF
. | TRBJ2-2 | . | TRBV27 | TGTGCCAGTACCAGGAGTTACAACACCGGGGAGCTGTTTTTT | CASTRSYNTGELFF
. | TRBJ2-2 | . | TRBV28 | TGTGCCAGCGGTCGGTCGGTTGCCGGGGAGCTGTTTTTT | CASGRSVAGELFF
. | TRBJ2-1 | . | TRBV9 | TGTGCCAGCAGTCACATTGGGGTAGCGTCCTACAATGAGCAGTTCTTC | CASSHIGVASYNEQFF
. | TRBJ1-1 | TRBD1 | TRBV23-1 | TGCGCCAGCAGTCATTCTGACAGGGAGGTGAACACTGAAGCTTTCTTT | CASSHSDREVNTEAFF
. | TRBJ1-2 | . | TRBV15 | TGTGCCACCAGCGGGCGGGGGCTGCACTATGGCTACACCTTC | CATSGRGLHYGYTF
. | TRBJ1-3 | . | TRBV4-3 | TGCGCCAGCAGCCAAGATAGGGCTTCCCTTGGAGGAAACACCATATATTTT | CASSQDRASLGGNTIYF
. | TRBJ2-2 | . | TRBV9 | TGTGCCAGCAGCGTAGGCGGTGGGCCGTACACCGGGGAGCTGTTTTTT | CASSVGGGPYTGELFF
. | TRBJ2-5 | TRBD2 | TRBV6-5 | TGTGCCAGCAGTCTTTCACTAGCGGGGCAAGAGACCCAGTACTTC | CASSLSLAGQETQYF
once | TRBJ2-1 | TRBD2 | TRBV5-4 | TGTGCCAGCAGCGGGACTCTAGCGGCCTCCTACAATGAGCAGTTCTTC | CASSGTLAASYNEQFF
. | TRBJ2-7 | . | TRBV24-1 | TGTGCCACCAGTGGGCCCGGGACGGGGATCTACGAGCAGTACTTC | CATSGPGTGIYEQYF
. | TRBJ2-7 | TRBD1 | TRBV28 | TGTGCCAGCAGTGGAGCCCTTCTCCGGGACAGGCGGGACGAGCAGTACTTC | CASSGALLRDRRDEQYF
once | TRBJ2-1 | TRBD2 | TRBV30 | TGTGCCTGGAGTGTAGGGTTAGCGGGAGATACTGAGCAGTTCTTC | CAWSVGLAGDTEQFF
. | TRBJ2-5 | . | TRBV9 | TGTGCCAGCAGCGCGTCCGGGACGCCGGAGACCCAGTACTTC | CASSASGTPETQYF
once | TRBJ2-1 | . | TRBV2 | TGTGCCAGCAGTGGGACAACATACAATGAGCAGTTCTTC | CASSGTTYNEQFF
. | TRBJ2-5 | . | TRBV12-5 | TGTGCTAGTGGTTCCGGCGGGTCGGAGACCCAGTACTTC | CASGSGGSETQYF
. | TRBJ1-6 | . | TRBV5-4 | TGTGCCAGCAGCCCTAGTGAGGACCTCAATTCACCCCTCCACTTT | CASSPSEDLNSPLHF
. | TRBJ1-3 | TRBD1 | TRBV28 | TGTGCCAGCAGTTTGACAGGGCCTATTTCGCTCTGGTCAGGCTCTGGAAACACCATATATTTT | CASSLTGPISLWSGSGNTIYF
once | TRBJ1-1 | TRBD1 | TRBV7-9 | TGTGCCAGCAGCCCGGGACAGGGGGCGAAGAACACTGAAGCTTTCTTT | CASSPGQGAKNTEAFF
. | TRBJ2-3 | TRBD2 | TRBV28 | TGTGCCAGCGGAATTAGCGGGAGGGCCAATACGCAGTATTTT | CASGISGRANTQYF
. | TRBJ2-2 | TRBD2 | TRBV2 | TGTGCCAGCATGCGCGGGAGGGCCTTAGTAGGGTCCGGGGAGCTGTTTTTT | CASMRGRALVGSGELFF
. | TRBJ1-1 | . | TRBV6-5 | TGTGCCAGCAGTTATCTCGACAGCAGGATGAACACTGAAGCTTTCTTT | CASSYLDSRMNTEAFF
. | TRBJ1-1 | TRBD1 | TRBV5-1 | TGCGCCAGCAGCCAAGACAGGGTCTTTGAAGCTTTCTTT | CASSQDRVFEAFF
. | TRBJ1-2 | . | TRBV6-5 | TGTGCCAGCTTACAGCCCTCTACTTATGGCTACACCTTC | CASLQPSTYGYTF